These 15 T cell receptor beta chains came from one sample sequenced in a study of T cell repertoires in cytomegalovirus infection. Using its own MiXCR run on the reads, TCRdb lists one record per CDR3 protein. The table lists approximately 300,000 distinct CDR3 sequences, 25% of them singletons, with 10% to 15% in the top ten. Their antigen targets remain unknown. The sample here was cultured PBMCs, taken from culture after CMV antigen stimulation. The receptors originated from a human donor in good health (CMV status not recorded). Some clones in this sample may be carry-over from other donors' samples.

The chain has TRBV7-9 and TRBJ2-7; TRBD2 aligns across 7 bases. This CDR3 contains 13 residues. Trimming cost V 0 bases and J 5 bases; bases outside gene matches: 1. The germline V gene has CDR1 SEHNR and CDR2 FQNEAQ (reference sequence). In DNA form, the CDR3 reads TGTGCCAGCAGCTTAGCTCTAGCGGACGAGCAGTACGTC. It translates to CASSLALADEQYV.

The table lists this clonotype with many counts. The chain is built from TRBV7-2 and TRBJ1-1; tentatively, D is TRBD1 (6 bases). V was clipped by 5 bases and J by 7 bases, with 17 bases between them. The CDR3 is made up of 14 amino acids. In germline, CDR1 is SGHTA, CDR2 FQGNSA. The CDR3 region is CASSPGGDFLEAFF. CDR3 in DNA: TGTGCCAGCAGCCCCGGGGGCGATTTCCTTGAAGCTTTCTTT.

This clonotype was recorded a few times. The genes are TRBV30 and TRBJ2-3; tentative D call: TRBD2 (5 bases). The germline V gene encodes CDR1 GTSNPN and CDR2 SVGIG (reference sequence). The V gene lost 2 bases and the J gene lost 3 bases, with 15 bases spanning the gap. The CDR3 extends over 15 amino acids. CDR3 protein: CAWSKQRSGTDTQYF. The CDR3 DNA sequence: TGTGCCTGGAGTAAGCAGCGGTCGGGTACAGATACGCAGTATTTT.

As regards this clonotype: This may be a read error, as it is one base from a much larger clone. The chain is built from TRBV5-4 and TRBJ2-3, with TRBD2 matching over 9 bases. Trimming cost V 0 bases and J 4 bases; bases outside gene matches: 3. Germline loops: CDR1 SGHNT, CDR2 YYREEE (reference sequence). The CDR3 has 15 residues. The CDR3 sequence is CASSLVVAGADTQYF. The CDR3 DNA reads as TGTGCCAGCAGCTTGGTAGTAGCGGGAGCAGATACGCAGTATTTT. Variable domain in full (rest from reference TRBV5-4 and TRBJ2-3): ETGVTQSPTHLIKTRGQQVTLRCSSQSGHNTVSWYQQALGQGPQFIFQYYREEENGRGNFPPRFSGLQFPNYSSELNVNALELDDSALYLCASSLVVAGADTQYFGPGTRLTVL.

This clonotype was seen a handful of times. Here the CDR3 DNA reads TGTGCCAGCAGTCGCTATGCAAATGAGCAGTTCTTC. Its translation is CASSRYANEQFF. This chain joins TRBV7-2 and TRBJ2-1; no clear D gene. The V end lost 6 bases, the J end lost 7 bases, and 10 bases lay between the germline ends. The CDR3 is 12 amino acids. The germline CDR1 and CDR2 sequences are SGHTA and FQGNSA.

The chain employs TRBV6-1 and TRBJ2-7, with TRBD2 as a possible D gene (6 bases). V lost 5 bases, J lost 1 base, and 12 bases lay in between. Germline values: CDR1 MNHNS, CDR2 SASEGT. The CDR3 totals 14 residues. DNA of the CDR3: TGTGCCAGCAGTTCTAGCGAAGGGTCCTACGAGCAGTACGTC. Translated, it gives CASSSSEGSYEQYV.

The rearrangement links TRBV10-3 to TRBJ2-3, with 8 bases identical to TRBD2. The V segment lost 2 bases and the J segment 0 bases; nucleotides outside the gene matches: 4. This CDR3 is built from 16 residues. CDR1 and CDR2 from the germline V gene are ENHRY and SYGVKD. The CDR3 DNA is TGTGCCATCAGTGAGCGCGTAGCGGGAAGCACAGATACGCAGTATTTT. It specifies CAISERVAGSTDTQYF.

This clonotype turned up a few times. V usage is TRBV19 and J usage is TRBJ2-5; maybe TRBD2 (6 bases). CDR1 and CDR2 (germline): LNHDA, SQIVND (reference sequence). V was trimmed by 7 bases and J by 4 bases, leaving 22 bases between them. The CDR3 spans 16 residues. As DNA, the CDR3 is TGTGCCAGTATCGGTGTGGGGGGAGGCGTAGGAGAGACCCAGTACTTC. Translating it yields CASIGVGGGVGETQYF. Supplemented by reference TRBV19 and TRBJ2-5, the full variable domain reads DGGITQSPKYLFRKEGQNVTLSCEQNLNHDAMYWYRQDPGQGLRLIYYSQIVNDFQKGDIAEGYSVSREKKESFPLTVTSAQKNPTAFYLCASIGVGGGVGETQYFGPGTRLLVL.

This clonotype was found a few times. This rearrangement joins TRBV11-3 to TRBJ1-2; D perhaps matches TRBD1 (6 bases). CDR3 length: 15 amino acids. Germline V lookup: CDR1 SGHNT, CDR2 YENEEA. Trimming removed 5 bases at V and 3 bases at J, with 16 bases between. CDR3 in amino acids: CASSPTGGRDYGYTF. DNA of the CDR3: TGTGCCAGCAGCCCGACCGGGGGCAGGGACTATGGCTACACCTTC.

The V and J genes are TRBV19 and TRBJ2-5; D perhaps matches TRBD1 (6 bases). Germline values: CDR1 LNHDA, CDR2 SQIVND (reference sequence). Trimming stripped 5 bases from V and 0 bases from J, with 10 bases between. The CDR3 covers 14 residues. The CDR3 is CASSPRTDQETQYF. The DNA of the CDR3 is TGTGCCAGTAGTCCACGGACAGACCAAGAGACCCAGTACTTC. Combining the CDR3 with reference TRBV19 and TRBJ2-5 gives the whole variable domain DGGITQSPKYLFRKEGQNVTLSCEQNLNHDAMYWYRQDPGQGLRLIYYSQIVNDFQKGDIAEGYSVSREKKESFPLTVTSAQKNPTAFYLCASSPRTDQETQYFGPGTRLLVL.

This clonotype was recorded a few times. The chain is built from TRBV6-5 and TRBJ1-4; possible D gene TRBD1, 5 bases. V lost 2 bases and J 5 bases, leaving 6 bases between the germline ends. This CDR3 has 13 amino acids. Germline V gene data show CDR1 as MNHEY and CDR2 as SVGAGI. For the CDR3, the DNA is TGTGCCAGCAGTTACAGACAGAATGAAAAACTGTTTTTT. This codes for CASSYRQNEKLFF.

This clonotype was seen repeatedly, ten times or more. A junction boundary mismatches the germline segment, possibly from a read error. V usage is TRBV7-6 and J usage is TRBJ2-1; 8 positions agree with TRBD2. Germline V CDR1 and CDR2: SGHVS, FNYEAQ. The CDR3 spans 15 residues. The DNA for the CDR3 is TGTGCGAGCACCCAATACGGGAGGGCCGACAATGAGCAGTTCTTC. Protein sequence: CASTQYGRADNEQFF.

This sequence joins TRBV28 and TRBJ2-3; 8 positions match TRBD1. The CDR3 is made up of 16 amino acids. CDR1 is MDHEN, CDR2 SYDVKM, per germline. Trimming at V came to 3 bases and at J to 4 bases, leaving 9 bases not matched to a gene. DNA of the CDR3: TGTGCCAGCAGTTTTAGGTCAGGGGGCGATCCAGATACGCAGTATTTT. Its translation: CASSFRSGGDPDTQYF.

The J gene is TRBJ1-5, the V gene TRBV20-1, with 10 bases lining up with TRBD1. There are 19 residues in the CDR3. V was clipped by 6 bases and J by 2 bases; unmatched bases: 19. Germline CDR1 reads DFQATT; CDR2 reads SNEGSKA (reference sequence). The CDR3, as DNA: TGCAGTGCCCTTTCCGGTCCAGGGACAGGGGATTCCGGCAATCAGCCCCAGCATTTT. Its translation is CSALSGPGTGDSGNQPQHF.

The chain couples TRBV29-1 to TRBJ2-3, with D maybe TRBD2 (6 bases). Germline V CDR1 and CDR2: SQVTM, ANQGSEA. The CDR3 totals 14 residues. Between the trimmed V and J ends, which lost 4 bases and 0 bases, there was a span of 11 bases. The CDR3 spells CSVGGLTSTDTQYF. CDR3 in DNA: TGCAGCGTTGGGGGACTTACTAGCACAGATACGCAGTATTTT.